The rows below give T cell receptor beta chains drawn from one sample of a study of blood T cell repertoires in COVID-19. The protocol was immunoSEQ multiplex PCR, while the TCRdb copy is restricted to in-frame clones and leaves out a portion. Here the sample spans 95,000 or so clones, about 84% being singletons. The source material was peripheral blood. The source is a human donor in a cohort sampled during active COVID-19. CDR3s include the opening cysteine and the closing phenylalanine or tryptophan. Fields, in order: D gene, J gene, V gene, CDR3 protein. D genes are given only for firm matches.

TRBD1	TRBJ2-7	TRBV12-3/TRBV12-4	CASSLGGQGLDF
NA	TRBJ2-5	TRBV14	CASSQAWRAQYF
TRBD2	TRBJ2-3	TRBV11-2	CASSLDFGGGTDTQYF
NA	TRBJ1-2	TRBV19	CASSKDSGGYGYTF
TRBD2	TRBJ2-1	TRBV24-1	CATSDKLAGGPGEQFF
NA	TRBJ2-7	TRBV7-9	CASSPQPSQGYEQYF
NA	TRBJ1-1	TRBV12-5	CASGYDTGPATEAFF
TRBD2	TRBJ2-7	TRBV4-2	CASSQPQGASGRPEQYF
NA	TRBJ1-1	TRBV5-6	CASSVGRGGATEAFF
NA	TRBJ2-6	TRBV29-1	CSVGEVSGANVLTF
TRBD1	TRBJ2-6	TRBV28	CASSGDRGRKSGANVLTF
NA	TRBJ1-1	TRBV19	CASRSGPTNTEAFF
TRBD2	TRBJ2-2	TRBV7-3	CASSIGTSGGAGELFF
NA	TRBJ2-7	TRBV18	CASSPLAQGTYEQYF
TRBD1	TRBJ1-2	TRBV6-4	CASSRGGTGGVHYGYTF
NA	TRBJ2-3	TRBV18	CASSLSSSTDTQYF
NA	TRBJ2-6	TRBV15	CATRDTGANVLTF
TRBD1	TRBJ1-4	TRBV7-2	CASSLVGTANEKLFF
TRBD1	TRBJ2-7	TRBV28	CASSPGTVPYEQYF
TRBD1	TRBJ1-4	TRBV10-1	CASRRDRGDEKLFF
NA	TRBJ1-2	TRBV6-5	CASSPQARNYTF
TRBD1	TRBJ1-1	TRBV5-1	CASSLTTGANTEAFF
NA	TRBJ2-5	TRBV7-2	CASSLYNLETQYF
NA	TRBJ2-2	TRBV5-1	CASWEAAVINTGELFF
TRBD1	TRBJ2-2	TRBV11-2	CASSFKRTGGATGELFF
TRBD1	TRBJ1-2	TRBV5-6	CASSVTGAYTF
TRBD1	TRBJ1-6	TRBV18	CASSPIGTGAYNSPLHF
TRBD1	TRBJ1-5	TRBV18	CASSTGTGKALGNQPQHF
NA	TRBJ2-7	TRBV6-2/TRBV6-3	CASSPGPGRNGRYEQYF
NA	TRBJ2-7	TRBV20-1	CSARAGEQYF
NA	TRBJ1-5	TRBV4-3	CASSQESAGQPQHF
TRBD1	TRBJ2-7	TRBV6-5	CASRDQGARNEQYF
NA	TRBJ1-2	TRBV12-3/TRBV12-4	CASRWAGGGYTF
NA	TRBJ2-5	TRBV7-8	CASSLVNYQETQYF
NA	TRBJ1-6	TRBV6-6	CASSYLRGGSNSPLHF
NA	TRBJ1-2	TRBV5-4	CASSSSRDNSFYGYTF
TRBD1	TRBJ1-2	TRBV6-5	CASVKRGTGFGYTF
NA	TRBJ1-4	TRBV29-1	CSVRGTTGEKLFF
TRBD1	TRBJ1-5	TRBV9	CASSGGQGGQPQHF
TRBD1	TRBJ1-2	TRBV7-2	CASSFAEGTGDLGYTF
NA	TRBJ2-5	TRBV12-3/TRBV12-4	CASSLIQQETQYF
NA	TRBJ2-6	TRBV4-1	CASSQVHSRSGANVLTF
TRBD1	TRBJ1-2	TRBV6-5	CASSSQGEGYTF
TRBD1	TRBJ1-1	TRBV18	CASSPLRTGEGNTEAFF
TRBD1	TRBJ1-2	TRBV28	CASSSPGQDLGGYTF
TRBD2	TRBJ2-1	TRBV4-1	CASSQGKLAGGSDEQFF
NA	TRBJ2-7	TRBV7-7	CASSALVTDSYEQYF
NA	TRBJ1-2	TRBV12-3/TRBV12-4	CASSLAQTYGYTF
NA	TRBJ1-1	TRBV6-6	CASSYSEGNTEAFF
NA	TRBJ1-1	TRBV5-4	CASSLKGEPTEAFF